This TCR beta chain was recorded in a study of OX40 agonist ivuxolimab in advanced cancers. As for the study in general: Eligibility rules accepted prior anti-PD-1, anti-PD-L1 or anti-CTLA-4 therapy, and 40% to 50% had some.

The CDR3 consists of 12 residues. V shed 10 bases and J 5 bases; nucleotides not matched to a gene: 6. The germline V gene has CDR1 SEHNR and CDR2 FQNEAQ (reference sequence). Points on this clone: Its target is not known.

TCRdb keeps only in-frame clones here, not all; method: immunoSEQ multiplex PCR. The sample records just under 75,000 clones, approximately 90% being singletons. Study-wide results and limits: Which antigen the expanded peripheral T cells recognized is unknown. Relative to CD4+, CD8+ T cells held more expanded clones on average.

The sample in question was CD4+ or CD8+ T cells sorted from blood, obtained in a trial of the OX40 agonist ivuxolimab. The V call is TRBV7-9, the J call TRBJ2-5, with TRBD2 matching over 8 bases. This clonotype was sampled from an adult with an advanced solid tumor such as melanoma, head and neck, liver or kidney cancer. The CDR3 loop reads CATRAGVETQYF. The CDR3 DNA sequence: TGTGCCACCAGAGCGGGAGTGGAGACCCAGTACTTC.